The 32 T cell receptor beta chains presented below share a single source sample, sequenced in a study of shared clonotypes between healthy human individuals. Data came from immunoSEQ multiplex PCR; TCRdb stores just in-frame clones and leaves some out. The sample contains over a million clones, under 99% of which appear only once. Source material: naive CD4+ T cells sorted from blood. Subset reported: CD45RA+ positively selected. These receptor sequences come from a man aged 25 to 40 in good health.

The V gene is TRBV30, the J gene TRBJ1-1; maybe TRBD1 (5 bases). Trimming shortened V by 2 bases and J by 4 bases, and 23 bases separated the two germline ends. The CDR3 consists of 17 residues. Germline CDR1 is GTSNPN and CDR2 is SVGIG (reference sequence). As DNA, the CDR3 is TGTGCCTGGAGTCGCCGAGGGACTTTCCTTGGCGGCACTGAAGCTTTCTTT. This codes for CAWSRRGTFLGGTEAFF.

The rearrangement links TRBV5-1 to TRBJ2-2; TRBD1 agrees at 10 bases. Looked up from germline, CDR1 is SGHRS and CDR2 is YFSETQ. The CDR3 sequence is 15 residues long. Trimming at V came to 4 bases and at J to 7 bases, leaving 7 bases not matched to a gene. The CDR3 is CASSPRQGAGGELFF. The CDR3 coding sequence is TGCGCCAGCAGCCCTAGACAGGGGGCGGGCGGGGAGCTGTTTTTT.

The V and J genes are TRBV27 and TRBJ2-7; 7 nucleotides align to TRBD2. CDR3 length equals 16 residues. V shed 5 bases and J 6 bases; nucleotides not matched to a gene: 16. The germline V gene encodes CDR1 MNHEY and CDR2 SMNVEV (reference sequence). The chain's CDR3 is CASSAIRTGLVGEQYF. The CDR3 coding sequence is TGTGCCAGCAGTGCGATCAGGACCGGACTAGTTGGCGAGCAGTACTTC.

The rearrangement joins TRBV5-1 to TRBJ2-5; D unresolved. The germline V gene encodes CDR1 SGHRS and CDR2 YFSETQ. With 1 base removed from V and 2 bases from J, the gap between germline ends came to 9 bases. The CDR3 loop spans 14 amino acids. Here the CDR3 reads CASSLSGPQETQYF. Here the CDR3 DNA reads TGCGCCAGCAGCTTGTCAGGCCCTCAAGAGACCCAGTACTTC.

This chain uses TRBV28 with TRBJ2-1; D is undetermined. Germline assignment: CDR1 MDHEN and CDR2 SYDVKM. CDR3 size: 16 residues. V gave up 7 bases and J gave up 6 bases, with 22 bases separating them. In nucleotides, the CDR3 is TGTGCCAGCAATCCGCAGTCGTCCGCGTGGGTCAATGAGCAGTTCTTC. Protein sequence: CASNPQSSAWVNEQFF.

This clone was seen a handful of times. The CDR3: CASSPFAGTGNQPQHF. The CDR3 nucleotides read TGTGCCAGCAGCCCCTTTGCCGGGACAGGGAATCAGCCCCAGCATTTT. V and J are TRBV7-9 and TRBJ1-5, with 9 bases that match TRBD1. V shed 5 bases and J 4 bases; nucleotides not matched to a gene: 9. Germline lookup yields CDR1 SEHNR and CDR2 FQNEAQ (reference sequence). There are 16 residues in the CDR3.

To note about this clone: The sample has other DNA sequences that encode this CDR3 too. V is TRBV19 and J is TRBJ2-3, with TRBD2 matching over 9 bases. CDR1 is LNHDA and CDR2 is SQIVND in the germline V gene (reference sequence). The length of the CDR3 is 15 residues. Losses at the gene ends were 4 bases for V and 4 bases for J; bases not matched to a gene: 6. CDR3 DNA sequence: TGTGCCAGTAGTACCCCGGGACTAGCCTCAGATACGCAGTATTTT. Protein sequence: CASSTPGLASDTQYF.

The rearrangement uses TRBV4-1 and TRBJ1-3, with TRBD1 matching 9 bases. The CDR3 sequence is 19 residues long. V was clipped by 4 bases and J by 3 bases; unmatched bases: 16. Germline V gene lookup returns CDR1 MGHRA and CDR2 YSYEKL. This CDR3 is CASSLRDRVAVRHGNTIYF. The CDR3 region has the DNA TGCGCCAGCAGCCTCCGGGACAGGGTCGCCGTACGCCATGGAAACACCATATATTTT.

The chain couples TRBV7-2 to TRBJ2-7; the match to TRBD1 covers 10 bases. Germline V gives CDR1 SGHTA, CDR2 FQGNSA. CDR3 length equals 19 residues. V dropped 5 bases and J dropped 4; count of bases not matched to a gene: 20. CDR3 protein: CASSPLTGGLPSSSYEQYF. The DNA for the CDR3 is TGTGCCAGCAGCCCTCTGACAGGGGGCCTGCCTAGCTCTAGTTACGAGCAGTACTTC.

DNA for the CDR3: TGTGCCAGCAGTGATCCTGGGGGATCCGAGCAGTACTTC. It encodes CASSDPGGSEQYF. The V call is TRBV6-5, the J call TRBJ2-7; either TRBD1 or TRBD2 may fit D (5 bases each). Germline V gene sequence: CDR1 MNHEY, CDR2 SVGAGI. The CDR3 length is 13 residues. V lost 5 bases to trimming and J lost 6 bases, with 14 bases between them.

The chain recombines TRBV15 with TRBJ2-5, with a weak D call TRBD2 (6 bases). The CDR3 loop spans 13 amino acids. Germline V gives CDR1 LNHNV, CDR2 YYDKDF (reference sequence). V gave up 8 bases and J gave up 5 bases, with 15 bases separating them. DNA for the CDR3: TGTGCCACCGCCATGGAGGGGTACGAGACCCAGTACTTC. This codes for CATAMEGYETQYF.

Concerning this clone: Other DNA sequences of this sample code for an identical CDR3. J is TRBJ2-7 and V is TRBV15, with D tentatively TRBD2 (5 bases). This CDR3 comprises 14 residues. Germline V lookup: CDR1 LNHNV, CDR2 YYDKDF (reference sequence). The V gene lost 1 base and the J gene lost 2 bases, with 9 bases spanning the gap. DNA for the CDR3: TGTGCCACCAGCAGAGGCCGGGGTGCCTACGAGCAGTACTTC. This codes for CATSRGRGAYEQYF.

The V gene is TRBV10-1, the J gene TRBJ2-1, with D unresolved. This CDR3 spans 13 amino acids. V lost 3 bases and J lost 0, with 3 bases in between. The germline V gene encodes CDR1 WNHNN and CDR2 SYGVQD (reference sequence). CDR3 sequence: CASSDYSYNEQFF. CDR3 coding DNA: TGCGCCAGCAGTGACTACTCCTACAATGAGCAGTTCTTC.

The J gene is TRBJ1-2, the V gene TRBV7-2; D uncertain. The germline CDR1 and CDR2 sequences are SGHTA and FQGNSA. Trimming removed 0 bases from V and 8 bases from J, with 13 bases in between. The CDR3 spans 14 residues. CDR3 in amino acids: CASSLALRLEGYTF. The CDR3 DNA follows: TGTGCCAGCAGCTTAGCGCTCAGGCTGGAAGGCTACACCTTC. The full variable domain, in which reference TRBV7-2 and TRBJ1-2 provide the parts outside the CDR3, is GAGVSQSPSNKVTEKGKDVELRCDPISGHTALYWYRQSLGQGLEFLIYFQGNSAPDKSGLPSDRFSAERTGGSVSTLTIQRTQQEDSAVYLCASSLALRLEGYTFGSGTRLTVV.

This chain connects TRBV27 to TRBJ2-2; the D is unclear. Trimming removed 5 bases at V and 5 bases at J, with 12 bases between. CDR1 and CDR2 (germline): MNHEY, SMNVEV (reference sequence). This CDR3 region has 14 residues. The CDR3 DNA follows: TGTGCCAGCAGTCCCCCCGCAGTAACCGGGGAGCTGTTTTTT. This encodes CASSPPAVTGELFF.

V gene TRBV9 combines with J gene TRBJ1-1, with 8 bases matching TRBD1. This CDR3 contains 15 residues. With V trimmed by 2 bases and J by 1 base, 4 bases remained unmatched. CDR1 is SGDLS and CDR2 is YYNGEE in the germline V gene. The CDR3 here is CASSVTGQENTEAFF. The CDR3 coding sequence is TGTGCCAGCAGCGTGACGGGACAGGAGAACACTGAAGCTTTCTTT.

About this clone: Within the sample, other DNA sequences also encode this same CDR3. The chain employs TRBV27 and TRBJ2-7, with 7 bases fitting TRBD1. V shed 6 bases and J 2 bases; nucleotides not matched to a gene: 4. From germline, CDR1 is MNHEY and CDR2 SMNVEV (reference sequence). CDR3 length: 13 residues. CDR3 region: CASSHRGTYEQYF. In nucleotides, the CDR3 is TGTGCCAGCAGCCACAGGGGAACCTACGAGCAGTACTTC.

This sequence joins TRBV6-4 and TRBJ1-5, with no clear D. This CDR3 spans 13 amino acids. V was trimmed by 3 bases and J by 6 bases, leaving 9 bases between them. Germline V gene lookup returns CDR1 MRHNA and CDR2 SNTAGT. CDR3 sequence: CASSERIGQPQHF. The CDR3 bases are TGTGCCAGCAGTGAACGGATCGGTCAGCCCCAGCATTTT.

V usage is TRBV7-2 and J usage is TRBJ1-1, with D uncertain. The CDR3 extends over 13 amino acids. The germline V and J ends were trimmed by 5 bases and 2 bases, with 9 bases remaining between them. The germline CDR1 and CDR2 sequences are SGHTA and FQGNSA. The CDR3 loop is CASSAPRNTEAFF. CDR3 nucleotide sequence: TGTGCCAGCAGCGCACCTCGTAACACTGAAGCTTTCTTT.

The chain couples TRBV7-2 to TRBJ1-4; D uncertain. CDR3 size: 15 residues. Trimming stripped 3 bases from V and 6 bases from J, with 14 bases between. From germline, CDR1 is SGHTA and CDR2 FQGNSA. The CDR3 DNA sequence: TGTGCCAGCAGCTTCGTCGGGTCGATTGATGAAAAACTGTTTTTT. As protein: CASSFVGSIDEKLFF.

As DNA, the CDR3 is TGTGCCATCAGTGACGCCCAGGGTGGCGAGCAGTACTTC. Amino acids: CAISDAQGGEQYF. The chain has TRBV10-3 and TRBJ2-7, with D perhaps TRBD1 (5 bases). V lost 3 bases, J lost 6 bases, and 12 bases lay in between. The germline CDR1 and CDR2 sequences are ENHRY and SYGVKD. The CDR3 has 13 residues.

The rearrangement links TRBV11-2 to TRBJ2-7, with TRBD2 identical over 7 bases. With V trimmed by 2 bases and J by 1 base, 5 bases remained unmatched. Per germline, CDR1 SGHAT and CDR2 FQNNGV. This CDR3 region has 15 residues. CDR3 loop: CASSLLRELSYEQYF. The CDR3, as DNA: TGTGCCAGCAGCTTACTGCGGGAGTTATCCTACGAGCAGTACTTC.

The genes are TRBV10-1 and TRBJ2-2; 7 bases agree with TRBD1. The CDR3 has 16 amino acids. CDR1 and CDR2 (germline): WNHNN, SYGVQD (reference sequence). V gave up 4 bases and J gave up 0 bases; unmatched junction bases: 5. Here the CDR3 reads CASSGGQYANTGELFF. CDR3 nucleotides: TGCGCCAGCAGTGGGGGACAGTACGCGAACACCGGGGAGCTGTTTTTT.

The V and J genes are TRBV7-2 and TRBJ2-3; 9 bases map to TRBD2. This CDR3 contains 16 residues. V lost 2 bases, J lost 2 bases, and 5 bases stayed unmatched. Germline V gives CDR1 SGHTA, CDR2 FQGNSA. The DNA for the CDR3 is TGTGCCAGCAGCTTAAATCCTAGCGGGACCACAGATACGCAGTATTTT. Its translation is CASSLNPSGTTDTQYF.

The V gene is TRBV27, the J gene TRBJ2-7, with 10 bases lining up with TRBD2. The CDR3 length is 13 residues. Trimming took 8 bases from V and 2 from J; bases not matched to a gene: 3. Germline V gives CDR1 MNHEY, CDR2 SMNVEV (reference sequence). CDR3 amino acids: CASALAGTYEQYF. CDR3 sequence (DNA): TGTGCCAGCGCACTAGCGGGAACCTACGAGCAGTACTTC.

The chain's CDR3 is CASSLPPTLADSDTQYF. The CDR3 DNA reads TGTGCCAGCAGCTTGCCCCCTACACTAGCGGATTCAGATACGCAGTATTTT. This chain links TRBV7-9 with TRBJ2-3; 8 positions agree with TRBD2. Germline V lookup: CDR1 SEHNR, CDR2 FQNEAQ (reference sequence). The CDR3 contains 17 residues. V lost 3 bases and J lost 4; bases outside the gene matches: 12. The entire variable domain, with the rest obtained from reference TRBV7-9 and TRBJ2-3, is as follows: DTGVSQNPRHKITKRGQNVTFRCDPISEHNRLYWYRQTLGQGPEFLTYFQNEAQLEKSRLLSDRFSAERPKGSFSTLEIQRTEQGDSAMYLCASSLPPTLADSDTQYFGPGTRLTVL.

The chain joins TRBV5-4 to TRBJ1-4; possible D gene TRBD1, 6 bases. V was pared by 4 bases and J by 8 bases, with 15 bases between. CDR1 is SGHNT, CDR2 YYREEE, per germline (reference sequence). This CDR3 is built from 14 residues. The CDR3 loop reads CASSPDSNLEKLFF. CDR3 sequence (DNA): TGTGCCAGCAGCCCGGACAGCAACTTGGAAAAACTGTTTTTT.

This chain joins TRBV18 and TRBJ2-3; D could derive from TRBD1 or TRBD2 (6 bases each). The germline V and J ends were trimmed by 6 bases and 2 bases, with 15 bases remaining between them. This CDR3 spans 15 amino acids. From germline, CDR1 is KGHSH and CDR2 LQKENI. In DNA, the CDR3 is TGTGCCAGCTCTTCGGGGGCCCATTCCACAGATACGCAGTATTTT. Its translation: CASSSGAHSTDTQYF.

The chain is built from TRBV5-4 and TRBJ2-3; 7 bases fit TRBD2. Germline CDR1 is SGHNT and CDR2 is YYREEE (reference sequence). This CDR3 has 15 residues. V lost 2 bases and J lost 6; bases outside the gene matches: 9. For the CDR3, the DNA is TGTGCCAGCAGCTTAGATGCGGGAGTGGCGGATACGCAGTATTTT. Amino acids: CASSLDAGVADTQYF.

The J gene is TRBJ2-1, the V gene TRBV5-4; D possibly corresponds to TRBD2 (6 bases). From germline, CDR1 is SGHNT and CDR2 YYREEE (reference sequence). V was trimmed by 7 bases and J by 5 bases, leaving 16 bases between them. The CDR3 consists of 14 residues. The CDR3 here is CASGRELGDNEQFF. DNA of the CDR3: TGTGCCAGCGGTCGGGAGCTTGGGGACAATGAGCAGTTCTTC.

The rearrangement links TRBV18 to TRBJ1-2; D is unresolved. The CDR3 loop spans 16 amino acids. The V gene's germline CDR1 is KGHSH and CDR2 LQKENI. V was shortened by 2 bases and J by 0 bases, with 13 bases between the two germline ends. The CDR3 spells CASSPMGRKANYGYTF. In nucleotides, the CDR3 is TGTGCCAGCTCACCAATGGGGAGAAAAGCTAACTATGGCTACACCTTC.

This clone was counted once. V is TRBV28 and J is TRBJ1-5, with 8 bases fitting TRBD1. The CDR3 runs 15 residues. The V gene's germline CDR1 is MDHEN and CDR2 SYDVKM. The junction had 7 bases not matched to a gene; V was cut back by 2 bases and J by 7 bases. The CDR3 nucleotides are TGTGCCAGCAGTTTAGACAGGGGTTGGGGCCAGCCCCAGCATTTT. Translated, it gives CASSLDRGWGQPQHF. The variable domain in full, completed from reference TRBV28 and TRBJ1-5, reads DVKVTQSSRYLVKRTGEKVFLECVQDMDHENMFWYRQDPGLGLRLIYFSYDVKMKEKGDIPEGYSVSREKKERFSLILESASTNQTSMYLCASSLDRGWGQPQHFGDGTRLSIL.